This T cell receptor (beta chain) comes out of a study of identifying expanded T cells in peripheral blood. TCRdb's copy holds only in-frame clones and misses some; the assay was immunoSEQ multiplex PCR. Among some 96,000 clones listed, approximately 88% were seen once. CDR1 is SGHNT, CDR2 YENEEA, per germline. The CDR3 extends over 15 amino acids. J gave up 6 bases and V 1 base, and 6 bases lay outside the gene matches. For this clone: The antigen remains unidentified.

Overall study results and limits: Variance in clone template counts between two-week samples significantly increased with total template count across all healthy donors. Over around two and four weeks, about 16 and 20 clones changed, versus roughly 1.2 between replicates.

No infections or other immune events were documented during collection. Sequencing was performed on blood. This clonotype was sampled from a person aged 18 to 75 in good health. This chain connects TRBV11-3 to TRBJ2-3, with TRBD2 identical over 8 bases. The CDR3: CASSLAGIAGDTQYF. CDR3 DNA: TGTGCCAGCAGCTTAGCCGGAATAGCGGGGGATACGCAGTATTTT.